The T cell receptor beta chain described here comes from a study of cytomegalovirus exposure and HLA in healthy donors. CDR3 length equals 16 residues. In this sample, this clone turned up a few times. PCR primers comprised 60 Vbeta and 13 Jbeta primers. The assay was immunoSEQ multiplex PCR, and TCRdb's table has in-frame clones only and misses some. The table shows roughly 100,000 clones, with 75% occurring only once. The chain couples TRBV21-1 to TRBJ2-2; the table's D call, TRBD1, was not checked against the DNA. TRBV21-1 is an annotated pseudogene. Sequencing input: PBMCs. This clonotype was sampled from a male donor in good health and CMV-seropositive. CDR3 DNA sequence: TGTGCCAGCAGCAAATTTTCCCTTATGGCCACCGGGGAGCTGTTTTTT. This sequence encodes CASSKFSLMATGELFF.